This T cell receptor (beta chain) was retrieved from a study of cytomegalovirus exposure and HLA in healthy donors. Findings and limits, study-wide: There were reportedly fewer N-insertions in an Asian-associated ancestry cluster than the roughly 670-donor mean, in a later analysis. Reportedly, diagnosis of cytomegalovirus status by the classifier showed high specificity and sensitivity.

Both 60 Vbeta primers and 13 Jbeta primers went into the PCR. Original handling: It was a later analysis that counted tens of millions of unique TCR beta chains, of which some 9.9 million were shared. Only in-frame clones appear in the TCRdb table, and some are missing; sequencing was by immunoSEQ multiplex PCR. V, J and clone size were drawn from that table, and D and trimming were deduced from the DNA. The sample lists around 220,000 clones; approximately 80% were seen once. As concerns this clone: No antigen is known for it.

Per the germline V gene, CDR1 is GTSNPN and CDR2 is SVGIG (reference sequence). Unmatched junction bases numbered 4, after V lost 0 bases and J lost 7 bases. CDR3 length equals 13 residues. V gene TRBV30 combines with J gene TRBJ2-5, with 8 bases lining up with TRBD1. Sequenced sample: PBMCs. This TCR came from a girl aged 10-17 years in good health and CMV-seronegative. For the CDR3, the DNA is TGTGCCTGGAGTGTACAGGGGGAAGGGACCCAGTACTTC. Residues: CAWSVQGEGTQYF.